What follows is one TCR beta chain and its context. Its antigen is unknown. Clones were read by immunoSEQ multiplex PCR, and TCRdb kept only the in-frame ones, dropping some. The repertoire has some 120,000 clones, more than 90% of them found once; the top ten carry under 0.025%. The data were obtained in a study of human thymus T cells. The CDR3 totals 13 residues. Germline CDR1 SGHNT, CDR2 YYREEE (reference sequence). Between the trimmed V and J ends, which lost 0 bases and 4 bases, there was a span of 7 bases. Thymic samples were excised during corrective heart operations. Whole-study results and caveats: Within thymic and blood repertoires, V and J gene usage appeared to be biased.

The chain joins TRBV5-4 to TRBJ1-1; the D is unclear. The receptor comes from a boy under three years old with a congenital heart defect but otherwise immunologically healthy. The source material was thymus tissue. Here the CDR3 DNA reads TGTGCCAGCAGCTTGGGGGCTCCCACTGAAGCTTTCTTT. Protein sequence: CASSLGAPTEAFF.